The 32 T cell receptor beta chains below all came from one sample that was sequenced in a study of response to subunit inactivated influenza vaccine. One entry per CDR3 protein, called by TCRdb with MiXCR from the RT-PCR reads. The sample contains a few hundred thousand distinct CDR3 sequences, about 14% of which appear only once. Sample: PBMCs from blood, taken roughly 13 days after vaccination. The receptors come from a man between 45 and 60 years old who received an inactivated influenza vaccine.

This clonotype was seen a few times. This sequence joins TRBV28 and TRBJ1-5; the D is unclear. Germline V CDR1 and CDR2: MDHEN, SYDVKM. Trimming removed 5 bases at V and 0 bases at J, with 11 bases between. This CDR3 comprises 15 residues. The CDR3 loop reads CASSTQHYSNQPQHF. The CDR3 DNA sequence: TGTGCCAGCAGTACACAGCATTATAGCAATCAGCCCCAGCATTTT.

This clonotype was seen a few times. This sequence joins TRBV6-5 and TRBJ2-3; a weak D match, TRBD2 (6 bases). The germline V gene has CDR1 MNHEY and CDR2 SVGAGI. This CDR3 comprises 15 residues. Trimming removed 3 bases from V and 3 bases from J, with 13 bases in between. The DNA of the CDR3 is TGTGCCAGCAGTTATGGCGGGATTGGGACAGATACGCAGTATTTT. This translates into CASSYGGIGTDTQYF.

The V gene is TRBV9, the J gene TRBJ2-3; 7 bases line up with TRBD2. Germline V gives CDR1 SGDLS, CDR2 YYNGEE. The length of the CDR3 is 15 residues. V dropped 0 bases and J dropped 4; count of bases not matched to a gene: 5. In DNA form, the CDR3 reads TGTGCCAGCAGCGTAGCGCGGGAGAGGGCAGATACGCAGTATTTT. Amino acids: CASSVARERADTQYF.

This clonotype has more than one count but fewer than ten. This chain uses TRBV9 with TRBJ2-2, with 12 nucleotides matching TRBD2. The CDR3 is 17 residues long. Trimming at V came to 3 bases and at J to 1 base, leaving 4 bases not matched to a gene. The germline gives CDR1 SGDLS, CDR2 YYNGEE. The CDR3 DNA reads TGTGCCAGCAGCGCCCGACTAGCGGGGGTGAACACCGGGGAGCTGTTTTTT. Encoded protein: CASSARLAGVNTGELFF.

The chain employs TRBV18 and TRBJ2-3; 9 bases match TRBD2. Germline lookup yields CDR1 KGHSH and CDR2 LQKENI. The CDR3 is 15 residues long. V shed 8 bases, J shed 6 bases, and the junction held 12 bases outside the gene matches. The CDR3 loop is CASEGPAGGWDTQYF. DNA for the CDR3: TGTGCCAGCGAAGGCCCAGCGGGGGGCTGGGATACGCAGTATTTT.

This clonotype has ten or more counts. The chain joins TRBV6-5 to TRBJ2-7; D gene ambiguous. V lost 2 bases and J lost 1, with 15 bases in between. The V gene's germline CDR1 is MNHEY and CDR2 SVGAGI. The CDR3 contains 16 residues. CDR3 coding DNA: TGTGCCAGCAGTTACCCAGGACGAGCCGGGTCCTACGAGCAGTACTTC. Translated, it gives CASSYPGRAGSYEQYF.

The chain uses TRBV5-1 and TRBJ2-1; 7 bases align to TRBD2. The germline CDR1 and CDR2 sequences are SGHRS and YFSETQ. V was pared by 4 bases and J by 7 bases, with 17 bases of the junction left unmatched. The CDR3 contains 17 residues. The CDR3 DNA sequence: TGCGCCAGCAGCCCAAGGGCGAGTAGACCCGGGGGGAATGAGCAGTTCTTC. This translates into CASSPRASRPGGNEQFF.

This clonotype occurred many times. The J gene is TRBJ2-5, the V gene TRBV7-2; D is possibly TRBD2 (6 bases). This CDR3 has 15 residues. Germline lookup yields CDR1 SGHTA and CDR2 FQGNSA. Trimming took off 2 bases at V and 4 bases at J, with 14 bases between the two ends. The CDR3 spells CASSLSGLLGETQYF. CDR3 sequence (DNA): TGTGCCAGCAGCTTATCGGGACTGCTAGGAGAGACCCAGTACTTC.

V and J are TRBV20-1 and TRBJ1-1; a possible D gene is TRBD1 (6 bases). Germline V gene data show CDR1 as DFQATT and CDR2 as SNEGSKA (reference sequence). The V gene lost 0 bases and the J gene lost 1 base, with 12 bases spanning the gap. The CDR3 sequence is 15 residues long. The CDR3 DNA is TGCAGTGCTAGAGACCTAGGGGGGAGGAACACTGAAGCTTTCTTT. This translates into CSARDLGGRNTEAFF.

This clonotype occurred a few times. The J gene is TRBJ2-2, the V gene TRBV7-3; a possible D gene is TRBD2 (6 bases). Germline assignment: CDR1 SGHTA and CDR2 FQGTGA. Trimming pared 3 bases from V and 5 bases from J, leaving 10 bases between. The CDR3 extends over 14 amino acids. The CDR3 region has the DNA TGTGCCAGCAGCTTGTGGAGGGAGACCGGGGAGCTGTTTTTT. Translation gives CASSLWRETGELFF.

The CDR3 sequence is CAWSSGGAYGYTF. CDR3 sequence (DNA): TGTGCCTGGAGTTCAGGGGGCGCCTATGGCTACACCTTC. J is TRBJ1-2 and V is TRBV30, with 8 bases fitting TRBD1. J lost 4 bases, V lost 2 bases, and 3 bases had no gene match. Germline V gives CDR1 GTSNPN, CDR2 SVGIG (reference sequence). The CDR3 sequence is 13 residues long.

The chain recombines TRBV5-1 with TRBJ2-1; 11 bases line up with TRBD2. The trim removed 4 bases at V and 0 bases at J, leaving 9 bases unmatched. The CDR3 covers 18 residues. Germline CDR1 reads SGHRS; CDR2 reads YFSETQ. The CDR3 nucleotides are TGCGCCAGCAGCCAAGGGGGGACTAGCGGCCTCTCCTACAATGAGCAGTTCTTC. Protein product: CASSQGGTSGLSYNEQFF.

This chain joins TRBV18 and TRBJ2-5, with a tentative D call TRBD2 (6 bases). The CDR3 contains 14 residues. Germline values: CDR1 KGHSH, CDR2 LQKENI. V lost 3 bases and J 2 bases, leaving 10 bases between the germline ends. CDR3 sequence: CASSPRGPQETQYF. The CDR3 nucleotides are TGTGCCAGCTCACCGCGGGGACCACAAGAGACCCAGTACTTC.

This chain connects TRBV5-1 to TRBJ2-5, with D hard to call. V was clipped by 3 bases and J by 4 bases, with 10 bases between them. The germline gives CDR1 SGHRS, CDR2 YFSETQ. The CDR3 runs 13 residues. The CDR3 spells CASSYSPGETQYF. DNA of the CDR3: TGCGCCAGCAGCTATTCGCCGGGAGAGACCCAGTACTTC.

This clonotype was detected only a few times. The chain links TRBV25-1 to TRBJ2-3; 8 bases agree with TRBD2. V was pared by 3 bases and J by 4 bases, with 6 bases of the junction left unmatched. This CDR3 is 15 amino acids long. Germline CDR1 reads MGHDK; CDR2 reads SYGVNS. For the CDR3, the DNA is TGTGCCAGCAGTGAGACGGGAGGGCCCTCAGATACGCAGTATTTT. It specifies CASSETGGPSDTQYF.

CDR3 nucleotide sequence: TGCAGCGTTGAACTCCGATTAAAAGAGACCCAGTACTTC. This sequence encodes CSVELRLKETQYF. The V call is TRBV29-1, the J call TRBJ2-5, with D unresolved. Germline loops: CDR1 SQVTM, CDR2 ANQGSEA. The ends were cut back, 2 bases at V and 3 bases at J, with 10 bases in the middle. The length of the CDR3 is 13 residues.

This rearrangement joins TRBV27 to TRBJ1-1; D unresolved. CDR1 is MNHEY, CDR2 SMNVEV, per germline (reference sequence). The CDR3 loop spans 14 amino acids. Trimming took off 0 bases at V and 3 bases at J, with 8 bases between the two ends. This CDR3 reads CASSLSLSDTEAFF. CDR3 nucleotides: TGTGCCAGCAGTTTATCATTATCGGACACTGAAGCTTTCTTT.

This chain joins TRBV20-1 and TRBJ2-7, with 7 nucleotides matching TRBD2. With 0 bases clipped from V and 4 bases from J, the junction kept 9 bases outside the gene matches. Germline assignment: CDR1 DFQATT and CDR2 SNEGSKA (reference sequence). The CDR3 covers 15 residues. CDR3 residues: CSARDLASGVYEQYF. In nucleotides, the CDR3 is TGCAGTGCTAGAGATTTGGCTAGCGGAGTATACGAGCAGTACTTC.

This clonotype was found many times. The V gene is TRBV3-1, the J gene TRBJ2-7; D ambiguous. The germline V gene encodes CDR1 LGHDT and CDR2 YNNKEL (reference sequence). The germline V and J ends were trimmed by 1 base and 0 bases, with 7 bases remaining between them. This CDR3 is built from 14 residues. DNA for the CDR3: TGTGCCAGCAGCCAAGGGCTTACCTCCTACGAGCAGTACTTC. It codes for CASSQGLTSYEQYF.

Only a few counts were recorded for this clonotype. This chain joins TRBV5-1 and TRBJ2-7, with 15 bases lining up with TRBD2. The ends lost 4 bases at V and 1 base at J; junction bases unmatched: 12. The CDR3 is made up of 19 amino acids. Per the germline V gene, CDR1 is SGHRS and CDR2 is YFSETQ. CDR3 sequence reads: CASSPGLAGGKPVSYEQYF. The CDR3, as DNA: TGCGCCAGCAGCCCGGGACTAGCGGGAGGTAAACCCGTTTCCTACGAGCAGTACTTC.

The V call is TRBV20-1, the J call TRBJ1-1, with D uncertain. This CDR3 is built from 12 residues. The germline V and J ends were trimmed by 3 bases and 3 bases, with 8 bases remaining between them. Germline CDR1 DFQATT, CDR2 SNEGSKA (reference sequence). The CDR3 nucleotides read TGCAGTGCTAGCATCGGGTACACTGAAGCTTTCTTT. This sequence encodes CSASIGYTEAFF.

Only a few counts were recorded for this clonotype. This chain joins TRBV18 and TRBJ2-5, with 11 positions matching TRBD2. This CDR3 has 15 amino acids. The V gene end was trimmed by 2 bases and the J gene end by 5 bases; junction bases not matched to a gene: 4. The germline V gene encodes CDR1 KGHSH and CDR2 LQKENI. The CDR3 region is CASSPTSGGAETQYF. CDR3 coding DNA: TGTGCCAGCTCACCAACTAGCGGGGGTGCGGAGACCCAGTACTTC.

This clonotype showed up just a few times. The chain links TRBV12-3 or TRBV12-4 to TRBJ2-4; D gene unclear. The CDR3 length is 14 residues. V was shortened by 2 bases and J by 5 bases, with 10 bases between the two germline ends. In DNA form, the CDR3 reads TGTGCCAGCAGTTTAAGTGGCGGAGAAAACATTCAGTACTTC. Its protein product is CASSLSGGENIQYF.

This clonotype has at least ten counts. The chain uses TRBV11-2 and TRBJ2-4; D is undetermined. This CDR3 has 13 residues. Germline V gives CDR1 SGHAT, CDR2 FQNNGV. V dropped 0 bases and J dropped 7 bases, with 7 bases sitting between them. Here the CDR3 DNA reads TGTGCCAGCAGCTTAGATCAGGTTAACATTCAGTACTTC. As protein: CASSLDQVNIQYF.

This clonotype was counted between two and nine times. This chain uses TRBV30 with TRBJ2-1; D is unclear. With 0 bases removed from V and 7 bases from J, the gap between germline ends came to 7 bases. There are 12 residues in the CDR3. Germline values: CDR1 GTSNPN, CDR2 SVGIG (reference sequence). CDR3 protein: CAWSVLINEQFF. The DNA of the CDR3 is TGTGCCTGGAGTGTACTAATAAATGAGCAGTTCTTC.

Many counts were recorded for this clonotype. The J gene is TRBJ2-1, the V gene TRBV12-3 or TRBV12-4; TRBD2 agrees at 10 bases. The length of the CDR3 is 16 residues. With 6 bases clipped from V and 5 bases from J, the junction kept 10 bases outside the gene matches. The CDR3 spells CASSQGTSGINNEQFF. The CDR3 DNA reads TGTGCCAGCAGCCAGGGTACTAGCGGGATAAACAATGAGCAGTTCTTC.

In DNA form, the CDR3 reads TGTGCCAGCAGCTCCCGTAGCGGGAGTAACTACGAGCAGTACTTC. Translating it yields CASSSRSGSNYEQYF. The gene calls are TRBV7-2 and TRBJ2-7, with 9 bases matching TRBD2. With 4 bases clipped from V and 3 bases from J, the junction kept 7 bases outside the gene matches. The CDR3 is made up of 15 amino acids. Germline V gives CDR1 SGHTA, CDR2 FQGNSA.

The chain recombines TRBV28 with TRBJ1-2; a weak D match, TRBD1 (5 bases). V was clipped by 3 bases and J by 8 bases, with 19 bases between them. The CDR3 has 15 amino acids. The V gene's germline CDR1 is MDHEN and CDR2 SYDVKM. As DNA, the CDR3 is TGTGCCAGCAGTTTGAACGGATTCAGAAAGGGGGGCTACACCTTC. Translated: CASSLNGFRKGGYTF.

This clonotype has at least ten counts. The gene calls are TRBV3-1 and TRBJ2-1; 10 bases fit TRBD1. The CDR3 length is 16 residues. The germline gives CDR1 LGHDT, CDR2 YNNKEL (reference sequence). V was clipped by 1 base and J by 9 bases; unmatched bases: 9. CDR3 bases: TGTGCCAGCAGCCAAGTTGTGGGACAGGGGCAGATTGAGCAGTTCTTC. Encoded protein: CASSQVVGQGQIEQFF.

This clonotype has a count of ten or more. J is TRBJ1-2 and V is TRBV6-5; D uncertain. V was clipped by 2 bases and J by 4 bases, with 11 bases between them. This CDR3 is 14 amino acids long. CDR1 and CDR2 from the germline V gene are MNHEY and SVGAGI. In DNA, the CDR3 is TGTGCCAGCAGTTACCAGCCAGGACCCTATGGCTACACCTTC. Translating it yields CASSYQPGPYGYTF.

This clonotype was seen a handful of times. CDR3 in amino acids: CASSKRQGYNEKLFF. CDR3 in DNA: TGTGCCAGCAGTAAACGACAGGGGTATAATGAAAAACTGTTTTTT. The V gene is TRBV27, the J gene TRBJ1-4; TRBD1 agrees at 8 bases. The CDR3 sequence is 15 residues long. Germline CDR1 is MNHEY and CDR2 is SMNVEV (reference sequence). The J segment lost 4 bases and the V segment lost 5 bases, leaving 6 bases of the junction unmatched.

This rearrangement joins TRBV5-6 to TRBJ2-2, with 7 bases that match TRBD2. V dropped 4 bases and J dropped 5; count of bases not matched to a gene: 14. Germline V lookup: CDR1 SGHDT, CDR2 YYEEEE. The CDR3 has 17 residues. This CDR3 reads CASSLAILLGGTGELFF. CDR3 nucleotide sequence: TGTGCCAGCAGCCTGGCGATACTTTTGGGGGGGACCGGGGAGCTGTTTTTT.